This T cell receptor (beta chain) was captured by sequencing in a study of identical twins (dated by TCRdb to about 2016). About the full investigation: The study deep-sequenced TCR alpha and beta repertoires from monozygotic twins, unrelated adults of various ages and cord blood to test whether fetal clonotypes persist. To rule out contamination, replicate twin experiments were performed at different times with different library preparation protocols. Overall study results and their limits: The excess sharing between twins in beta out-of-frame sequences was weaker because fewer shared sequences reduced the signal-to-noise ratio. Fewer insertions were carried by abundant cord blood beta clonotypes, a similar but weaker trend appeared in young adult naive repertoires, and no such trend appeared in memory repertoires. In monozygotic twins, recombination models systematically underestimated out-of-frame TCR alpha sharing, but the models matched the sharing seen between unrelated individuals. Conclusions relied on cross-sectional statistical analysis, since the same donors could not be followed over many years. Invariant T cells such as MAIT and iNKT could partly confound zero-insertion analyses, though diverse VJ usage argued against this for most clonotypes. Compared with coincidental sharing between unrelated individuals, out-of-frame TCR alpha sequences shared between twins showed an excess of sequences with low generation probability.

Including cysteine and phenylalanine, the CDR3 has 11 amino acids. This entry keeps only the CDR3 DNA: 33 bases, framed from base 1. In the germline V gene, CDR1 corresponds to MNHEY and CDR2 to SVGAGI. Between the V and J ends, shortened by 7 bases and 7 bases respectively, the junction contains 10 bases. Note on this clonotype: Its target antigen remains unknown. No base quality values were provided; no much bigger clone lies one nucleotide off.

Every donor was a healthy Caucasian. Three pairs of female monozygotic twins, all aged roughly 18 to 29 years, were included in the twin cohort. The RNA used for TCR libraries was isolated from peripheral blood mononuclear cells. Library method: 5' RACE. Data came from an Illumina HiSeq 2000. A universal primer binding site was introduced by template switching, and a unique molecular identifier was present in the final cDNA, enabling accurate counting of TCR cDNA molecules. First-strand cDNA for TCR alpha and beta chains was synthesized from specific primers in the conserved constant-segment region. To control for contamination, every cDNA library was double barcoded, receiving both a SMART-Mk sample barcode and Illumina barcodes. TruSeq adapter sequences, together with Illumina sample barcodes, were added in two successive PCR steps. Sequencing of the TCR alpha and beta cDNA libraries was done on the Illumina HiSeq platform using custom primers. Under the source paper's analysis protocol: MiGEC was used to process raw reads and extract unique molecular identifiers, and MiXCR was used to find CDR3 positions. Recombination models were inferred per individual with the repgenHMM and IGoR tools using an EM algorithm. Shared clonotype analysis was performed with the tcR package in R, normalizing sharing by the product of cloneset sizes. To study raw recombination free of thymic and clonal selection effects, out-of-frame nonproductive sequences were analyzed. TCRdb itself trimmed the public reads at Q25 with fastp, ran MiXCR and retained productive beta chains. Duplicate CDR3 protein sequences are folded into a single record with the most common DNA and genes. The authors' filters were not applied to this entry. The sample table contains some 690,000 distinct CDR3 sequences; only one count was recorded for around 20% of them. 4.3% of the sample comes from the top ten.

This sample also belongs to another study, concerning T cells expressing NK-cell markers. The second paper states: Three sorted T-cell subsets (CD3+CD56+NKG2C+, CD3+CD56+NKG2C- and CD3+CD56-NKG2C+) from several donors had their TCR beta-chain repertoires profiled. Of the eight sequenced donors, seven were found to be HCMV-seropositive and one was found to be HCMV-seronegative. In several experiments an anti-gammadeltaTCR antibody was added to restrict sorting to alphabetaTCR-expressing T cells. For six donors, the dominant CD3+CD56+NKG2C+ clonotypes were among the top 10 CD8+ clonotypes and accounted for about 1.0-8% of CD8+ T cells. Those dominant clonotypes were again the most abundant among CD3+CD56-NKG2C+ cells in a handful of donors, at roughly 28.3-65%. Whether the expanded NKG2C-expressing T cell clones were specific for HCMV antigens was left unclear. The study sequenced eight donors, all healthy volunteers chosen at random: three men and five women. HCMV serostatus was determined by detecting HCMV-specific IgG in serum with a commercial ELISA kit. Bulk peripheral blood T-cell repertoires were additionally sequenced from unsorted PBMC for about 6 donors. MIGEC was used to demultiplex reads and group reads by UMI, and MiTCR was used to assemble and quantify clonotypes. To exclude erroneous sequences, any TCR cDNA sequence not supported by at least two reads was discarded. The tcR package was used for downstream repertoire analysis, and clonotypes were matched between fractions using CDR3 nucleotide sequence together with V segment. VDJmatch was used to annotate antigen specificity against VDJdb, with one amino acid substitution in CDR3 permitted.

Sequences were obtained from PBMCs. This clonotype was obtained from a woman aged 18-29 years in good health. The receptor chain draws on TRBV6-5 and TRBJ1-1; the D segment could be TRBD1, given 5 matching bases. The DNA reads TGTGCCAGCACCCAGGGAATTGAAGCTTTCTTT. This gives the protein CASTQGIEAFF.